The 2 T cell receptor beta chains presented below share a single source sample, sequenced in a study of blood T cell repertoires in COVID-19. Profiling relied on immunoSEQ multiplex PCR, and the TCRdb table lists in-frame clones only, not all of them. The sample contains about 300,000 clones, approximately 88% of which appear only once. Sequencing used peripheral blood. The source is a man younger than 30 who had recovered from COVID-19.

The chain is built from TRBV24-1 and TRBJ1-3; TRBD1 matches at 7 bases. Germline values: CDR1 KGHDR, CDR2 SFDVKD. The trim removed 3 bases at V and 3 bases at J, leaving 7 bases unmatched. The CDR3 totals 16 residues. CDR3 in DNA: TGTGCCACCAGTGATGGGGGACAGAGCAATGGAAACACCATATATTTT. It specifies CATSDGGQSNGNTIYF.

The rearrangement joins TRBV6-2 or TRBV6-3 to TRBJ2-7; maybe TRBD2 (6 bases). V lost 6 bases, J lost 4 bases, and 16 bases lay in between. Germline V gives CDR1 MNHEY, CDR2 SVGEGT. The length of the CDR3 is 14 residues. CDR3 sequence (DNA): TGTGCCAGCAGCCCCGGGGACTGGGTATACGAGCAGTACTTC. It specifies CASSPGDWVYEQYF.